This is a list of T cell receptor beta chains from one sample in a study of tumor and adjacent non-tumor tissue in lung cancer. TCRdb reanalysed the multiplex PCR reads using MiXCR and keeps one entry per CDR3 protein. The repertoire holds 220,000 or so distinct CDR3 sequences, approximately 74% seen once, with about 23% in the top ten. Sequenced: lung tumor tissue. The origin of the receptors is a man between 60 and 75 years old with non-small cell lung cancer. Both conserved end residues are part of each CDR3. The D gene is left open where the match is weak. Some rows mark clone size as missing; the rest say once, few, many or name a class of expanded clone.

d_call: .
j_call: TRBJ2-3
clone_size: many
v_call: TRBV20-1
cdr3_nt: TGCAGTGCTGGAAGGGGTGATACGCAGTATTTT
cdr3_aa: CSAGRGDTQYF

d_call: .
j_call: TRBJ2-1
clone_size: .
v_call: TRBV20-1
cdr3_nt: TGCAGTGCTAGTCGGAGGGATGAGCAGTTCTTC
cdr3_aa: CSASRRDEQFF

d_call: .
j_call: TRBJ2-1
clone_size: .
v_call: TRBV4-2
cdr3_nt: TGTGTCAGCAGCCTGACCCATATGGCTAATGGGCAGTTCTTC
cdr3_aa: CVSSLTHMANGQFF

d_call: TRBD1
j_call: TRBJ1-6
clone_size: .
v_call: TRBV6-6
cdr3_nt: TGTGCCAGCTGTTTTGACAGGGTGGAGAATTCACCCCTCCACTTT
cdr3_aa: CASCFDRVENSPLHF

d_call: .
j_call: TRBJ1-5
clone_size: once
v_call: TRBV10-2
cdr3_nt: TGCGCCAGTAGTGTTTTCAGCTGGGGCAATCAGCCCCAGCATTTT
cdr3_aa: CASSVFSWGNQPQHF

d_call: .
j_call: TRBJ2-3
clone_size: .
v_call: TRBV6-2/TRBV6-3
cdr3_nt: TGTGCCAGCAAAAAACCGGGGAATACGCAGTATTTT
cdr3_aa: CASKKPGNTQYF

d_call: .
j_call: TRBJ1-5
clone_size: .
v_call: TRBV30
cdr3_nt: TGTGCCTGGAGTAGGGAGATCAATCAGCCCCAGCATTTT
cdr3_aa: CAWSREINQPQHF

d_call: TRBD1
j_call: TRBJ2-7
clone_size: .
v_call: TRBV20-1
cdr3_nt: TGCAGTGCTAGACCGACCACAGGGGGTGGCTACGAGCACTACTTC
cdr3_aa: CSARPTTGGGYEHYF

d_call: TRBD2
j_call: TRBJ2-4
clone_size: .
v_call: TRBV12-3/TRBV12-4
cdr3_nt: TGTGCCAGAAGTTTTCGCAGCGGGGCCGCCAAAAACATTCAGTACTTC
cdr3_aa: CARSFRSGAAKNIQYF

d_call: .
j_call: TRBJ2-5
clone_size: few
v_call: TRBV20-1
cdr3_nt: TGCAGTGCTACGCCCCCGGCCGGGACTCTAAAGACCCAGTACTTC
cdr3_aa: CSATPPAGTLKTQYF

d_call: TRBD2
j_call: TRBJ2-3
clone_size: .
v_call: TRBV12-3/TRBV12-4
cdr3_nt: TGTGCTAGGACCCTACTAGCGGGGGGCCTCTACGGAGATACGCAGTATTTT
cdr3_aa: CARTLLAGGLYGDTQYF

d_call: .
j_call: TRBJ2-2
clone_size: .
v_call: TRBV29-1
cdr3_nt: TGCAGCGTTGGCGGCCAGAGAAACACCGGGGAGCTGTTTTTT
cdr3_aa: CSVGGQRNTGELFF

d_call: TRBD2
j_call: TRBJ2-2
clone_size: .
v_call: TRBV4-2
cdr3_nt: TGTGCCAGCAGCCTCGGGGGGGGGGACACCGGGAAGCCGTTTTTT
cdr3_aa: CASSLGGGDTGKPFF

d_call: .
j_call: TRBJ2-3
clone_size: many
v_call: TRBV4-1
cdr3_nt: TGCGCCAGCAGCCAGCCGAGGGATACGCAGTATTTT
cdr3_aa: CASSQPRDTQYF

d_call: .
j_call: TRBJ1-5
clone_size: .
v_call: TRBV20-1
cdr3_nt: TGCAGTGCTGCACAGGGAGCCCGTAATCGGCCCCAGCATTTT
cdr3_aa: CSAAQGARNRPQHF

d_call: .
j_call: TRBJ1-1
clone_size: many
v_call: TRBV20-1
cdr3_nt: TGCAGTGCTCCCGGACAGATCACTGAAGCTTTCTTT
cdr3_aa: CSAPGQITEAFF

d_call: TRBD1
j_call: TRBJ2-4
clone_size: .
v_call: TRBV4-1
cdr3_nt: TGCGCCAGCAGCCGTGACAGGGTAGTATGGCAAAACATTCAGTACTTC
cdr3_aa: CASSRDRVVWQNIQYF

d_call: .
j_call: TRBJ1-1
clone_size: .
v_call: TRBV4-1
cdr3_nt: TGCGCCAGCAGCCAAAGCCAGGGCGTCACTGAAACTTTCTTT
cdr3_aa: CASSQSQGVTETFF

d_call: .
j_call: TRBJ1-1
clone_size: many
v_call: TRBV11-2
cdr3_nt: TGTGCCAGCAGCTTAGACCGCGACAGGGAAGCTTTCTTT
cdr3_aa: CASSLDRDREAFF

d_call: .
j_call: TRBJ1-1
clone_size: .
v_call: TRBV28
cdr3_nt: TGTGCCAGCAGTTCAAGCAACACTGAAGCTTTCTTT
cdr3_aa: CASSSSNTEAFF

d_call: TRBD2
j_call: TRBJ2-7
clone_size: .
v_call: TRBV20-1
cdr3_nt: TGCAGTGCTTATCGGACTAGCGGAGACAACAATGAGCAGTACTTC
cdr3_aa: CSAYRTSGDNNEQYF

d_call: .
j_call: TRBJ2-4
clone_size: .
v_call: TRBV4-2
cdr3_nt: TGTGCCAGCAGCCAAGACAGGGCCAAAAACACTCAATACTTC
cdr3_aa: CASSQDRAKNTQYF

d_call: .
j_call: TRBJ1-5
clone_size: .
v_call: TRBV7-9
cdr3_nt: TGTGCCAGCAGCCGAGGTCCCGATACGCAGCATTTT
cdr3_aa: CASSRGPDTQHF

d_call: TRBD1
j_call: TRBJ1-6
clone_size: .
v_call: TRBV20-1
cdr3_nt: TGCAGTGCTACGGGACAGGGCGCCTCATGGTCACCCCTCCACTTT
cdr3_aa: CSATGQGASWSPLHF

d_call: TRBD1
j_call: TRBJ2-7
clone_size: medium-sized
v_call: TRBV29-1
cdr3_nt: TGCAGCGTAGCCCGGCGACAGGGTGACTACGAGCAGTACTTC
cdr3_aa: CSVARRQGDYEQYF

d_call: TRBD1
j_call: TRBJ1-5
clone_size: .
v_call: TRBV20-1
cdr3_nt: TGCAGTGCTGTTCCCCCGCTGGGACAGGGCCCAACTTATAGCAATCAGCCCCATTATTTT
cdr3_aa: CSAVPPLGQGPTYSNQPHYF

d_call: TRBD2
j_call: TRBJ2-1
clone_size: many
v_call: TRBV20-1
cdr3_nt: TGCAGTGCTAGGACGGGACTAGCGGGAGAGTCTGAGCAGTTCTTC
cdr3_aa: CSARTGLAGESEQFF

d_call: TRBD2
j_call: TRBJ2-1
clone_size: .
v_call: TRBV20-1
cdr3_nt: TGCAGCGCCAAACAGCGGGGGTCCTACAATGAGCAGTTCTTC
cdr3_aa: CSAKQRGSYNEQFF

d_call: .
j_call: TRBJ1-1
clone_size: .
v_call: TRBV12-3/TRBV12-4
cdr3_nt: TGTGCCAGCAGATTTTGGTTCTCAATCACTGAAGCTTTCTTT
cdr3_aa: CASRFWFSITEAFF

d_call: .
j_call: TRBJ1-4
clone_size: few
v_call: TRBV4-1
cdr3_nt: TGCACCAGCAGCCTCCAGGGAGTTGGCGAAAAACTGTTTTTT
cdr3_aa: CTSSLQGVGEKLFF

d_call: .
j_call: TRBJ2-7
clone_size: .
v_call: TRBV20-1
cdr3_nt: TGCAGTGCTAGAGATCGGTTCGGGCCCGAGCAGTACTTC
cdr3_aa: CSARDRFGPEQYF

d_call: .
j_call: TRBJ2-3
clone_size: .
v_call: TRBV13
cdr3_nt: TGTGCCAGCAGCGTAAGTCCGACTAGATCAGATACGCAGTATTTC
cdr3_aa: CASSVSPTRSDTQYF

d_call: .
j_call: TRBJ1-6
clone_size: once
v_call: TRBV20-1
cdr3_nt: TGCAGTGTCAGAGATAGGGGACGGTATAATTCACCCCTCCACTTT
cdr3_aa: CSVRDRGRYNSPLHF

d_call: TRBD1
j_call: TRBJ2-1
clone_size: .
v_call: TRBV12-3/TRBV12-4
cdr3_nt: TGTGCCAGCAGCCCTACCGGAGACAGGGGCGATAAGCAGTTCTTC
cdr3_aa: CASSPTGDRGDKQFF

d_call: .
j_call: TRBJ2-7
clone_size: medium-sized
v_call: TRBV20-1
cdr3_nt: TGCAGTGCTAGAGATCTGACTATCGAGTACTTC
cdr3_aa: CSARDLTIEYF

d_call: .
j_call: TRBJ1-1
clone_size: many
v_call: TRBV6-5
cdr3_nt: TGTGCCAGCAAGTCGAACACTGAAGCTTTCTTT
cdr3_aa: CASKSNTEAFF

d_call: .
j_call: TRBJ2-1
clone_size: many
v_call: TRBV12-3/TRBV12-4
cdr3_nt: TGTGCCAGCAGTTTATATGATGAGCAGTTCTTC
cdr3_aa: CASSLYDEQFF

d_call: .
j_call: TRBJ2-2
clone_size: .
v_call: TRBV11-2
cdr3_nt: TGTGCCAGCAGCCGAGGGATAGGGATACTGTTTTTT
cdr3_aa: CASSRGIGILFF

d_call: TRBD2
j_call: TRBJ2-5
clone_size: .
v_call: TRBV5-5
cdr3_nt: TGTGCCAGGAGCTTGGGACTAGCGGGAGGGGGTCTCCAAGAGACCCAGTACTTC
cdr3_aa: CARSLGLAGGGLQETQYF

d_call: .
j_call: TRBJ2-5
clone_size: .
v_call: TRBV12-3/TRBV12-4
cdr3_nt: TGTGCCAGGAGGCATAGTGTGGTTGTTCAAGAGACCCAGTACTTC
cdr3_aa: CARRHSVVVQETQYF

d_call: .
j_call: TRBJ2-5
clone_size: .
v_call: TRBV5-1
cdr3_nt: TGCGCCAGCAGCCCTGGATTGGGCGGTGTCGAAGAGACCCAGTACTTC
cdr3_aa: CASSPGLGGVEETQYF

d_call: .
j_call: TRBJ1-4
clone_size: .
v_call: TRBV7-8
cdr3_nt: TGTGCCAGCAGCGAGACGGGGGGCGCAGGGGAAAAACTGTTTTTT
cdr3_aa: CASSETGGAGEKLFF